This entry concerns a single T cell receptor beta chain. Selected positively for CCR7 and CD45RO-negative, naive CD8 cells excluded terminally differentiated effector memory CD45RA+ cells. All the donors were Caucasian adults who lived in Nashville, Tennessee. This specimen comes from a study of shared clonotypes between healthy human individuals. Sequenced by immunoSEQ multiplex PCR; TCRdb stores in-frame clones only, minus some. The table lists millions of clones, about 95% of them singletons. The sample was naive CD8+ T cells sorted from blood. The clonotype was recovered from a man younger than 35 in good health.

The CDR3 region has the DNA TGTGCCAGCAGCTTAGGAATTGGTGAAAAACTGTTTTTT. Protein sequence: CASSLGIGEKLFF. This chain uses TRBV11-2 with TRBJ1-4; D call uncertain. Trimming removed 1 base at V and 7 bases at J, with 7 bases between. Per the germline V gene, CDR1 is SGHAT and CDR2 is FQNNGV. The CDR3 consists of 13 residues.